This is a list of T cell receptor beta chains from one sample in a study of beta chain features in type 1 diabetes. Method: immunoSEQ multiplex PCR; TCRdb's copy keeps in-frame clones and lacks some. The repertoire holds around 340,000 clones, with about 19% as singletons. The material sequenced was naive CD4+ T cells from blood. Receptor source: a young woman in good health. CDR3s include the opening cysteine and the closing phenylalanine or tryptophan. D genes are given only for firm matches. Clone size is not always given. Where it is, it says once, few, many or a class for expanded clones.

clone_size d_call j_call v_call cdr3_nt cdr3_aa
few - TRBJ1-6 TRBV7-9 TGTGCCAGCAGCTTAGCTGCTATTTCACCCCTCCACTTT CASSLAAISPLHF
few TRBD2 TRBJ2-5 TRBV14 TGTGCCAGCAGCCATTCTGCCAGCGGGAGTGAGACCCAGTACTTC CASSHSASGSETQYF
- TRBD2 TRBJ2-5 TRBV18 TGTGCCAGCTCGCAGCGGGAACCCGGGGAGACCCAGTACTTC CASSQREPGETQYF
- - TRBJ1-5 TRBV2 TGTGCCAGCAGTCAGGAAAGCAATCAGCCCCAGCATTTT CASSQESNQPQHF
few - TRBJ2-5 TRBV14 TGTGCCAGCAGCCAAGATCTAACTAGTGTGGAGACCCAGTACTTC CASSQDLTSVETQYF
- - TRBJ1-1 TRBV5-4 TGTGCCAGCAGCAGCTCAGGATACACTGAAGCTTTCTTT CASSSSGYTEAFF
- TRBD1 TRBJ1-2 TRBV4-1 TGCGCCAGCAGCCTCCAAACAGGGGGCAACGGCTACACCTTC CASSLQTGGNGYTF
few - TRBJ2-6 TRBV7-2 TGCGCCAGCAGCCCCGCGGGACGCCACTCTGGGGCCAACGTCCTGACTTTC CASSPAGRHSGANVLTF
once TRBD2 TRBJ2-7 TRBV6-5 TGTGCCAGCTCCCCGCGGGAGGGCCGTTACGAGCAGTACTTC CASSPREGRYEQYF
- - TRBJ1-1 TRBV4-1 TGCGCCAGCAGCCAAGACCCCGGGAGGACATCTTTCTTT CASSQDPGRTSFF
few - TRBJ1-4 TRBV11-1 TGTGCCAGCAGCAGGGCGGAGGATGAAAAACTGTTTTTT CASSRAEDEKLFF
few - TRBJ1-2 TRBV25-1 TGTGCCAGCAGTGAAAAACTGAACCGAGGCTACACCTTC CASSEKLNRGYTF
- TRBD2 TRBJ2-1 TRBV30 TGTGCCTGGAAGTCCGGGACTAGCGGGAGTTGGAATGAGCAGTTCTTC CAWKSGTSGSWNEQFF
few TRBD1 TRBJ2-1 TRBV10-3 TGTGCCATCAGTGACTCACCGGGACAGGGGGCAGGGAATGAGCAGTTCTTC CAISDSPGQGAGNEQFF
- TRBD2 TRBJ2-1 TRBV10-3 TGTGCCATCAGTGGGGCGGGAGCGGAGAATGAGCAGTTCTTC CAISGAGAENEQFF
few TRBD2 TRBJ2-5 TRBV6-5 TGTGCCAGCAGCCGGACTCTAGCGGAGCAAGAGACCCAGTACTTC CASSRTLAEQETQYF
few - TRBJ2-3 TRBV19 TGTGCCAGTAGTGCGGACTATAATACGCAGTATTTT CASSADYNTQYF
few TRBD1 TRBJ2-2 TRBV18 TGTGCCAGCTCACGACCGACAGGGCGAAGCACCGGGGAGCTGTTTTTT CASSRPTGRSTGELFF
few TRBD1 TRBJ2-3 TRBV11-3 TGTGCCAGCAGCTTAGGGGACAGCGGAAGGCCTACGCAGTATTTT CASSLGDSGRPTQYF
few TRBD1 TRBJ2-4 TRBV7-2 TGTGCCAGCAGCCCCCGAGACAGGGCGGCAAACATTCAGTACTTC CASSPRDRAANIQYF
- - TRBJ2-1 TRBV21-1 TGTGCCAGCAGGTGTATGCTAGCACACCATTCCGACAATGAGCAGTTCTTC CASRCMLAHHSDNEQFF
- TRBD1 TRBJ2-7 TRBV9 TGTGCCAGCAGCGTAGGAGGTCAGGGGGCCTACGAGCAGTACTTC CASSVGGQGAYEQYF
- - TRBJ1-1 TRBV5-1 TGCGCCAGCAGCTTCCTATCAGGGGAAACTGAAGCTTTCTTT CASSFLSGETEAFF
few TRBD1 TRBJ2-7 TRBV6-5 TGTGCCAGCAGACGGGACAGGGGGACCTACGAGCAGTACTTC CASRRDRGTYEQYF
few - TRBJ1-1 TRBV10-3 TGTGCCATCAAAGAGAGCACTGAAGCTTTCTTT CAIKESTEAFF
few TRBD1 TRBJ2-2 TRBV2 TGTGCCAGCAACGACAGGGACATTACCGGGGAGCTGTTTTTT CASNDRDITGELFF
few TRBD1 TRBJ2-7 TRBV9 TGTGCCAGCAGCGTAGGGGGGACAGGGGGCCCCTACGAGCAGTACTTC CASSVGGTGGPYEQYF
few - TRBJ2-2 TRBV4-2 TGTGCCAGCAGCCGAGGGACAAACACCGGGGAGCTGTTTTTT CASSRGTNTGELFF
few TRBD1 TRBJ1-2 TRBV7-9 TGTGCCAGCAGCGCCAGAGGGACAGGGGGTAACTATGGCTACACCTTC CASSARGTGGNYGYTF
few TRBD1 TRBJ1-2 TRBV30 TGTGCCTGGAGTCATCCCCTCACAGGGGGTTGGGGCTACACCTTC CAWSHPLTGGWGYTF
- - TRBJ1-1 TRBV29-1 TGCAGCGTTGAAAGACAGAACTTACGGAATACTGAAGCTTTCTTT CSVERQNLRNTEAFF
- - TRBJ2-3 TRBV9 TGTGCCAGCAGCGTAGGTCCAGCAGGGTCAGATACGCAGTATTTT CASSVGPAGSDTQYF
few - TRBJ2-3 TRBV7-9 TGTGCCAGCAGAGGGGAAGGGGATACGCAGTATTTT CASRGEGDTQYF
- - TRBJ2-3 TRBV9 TGTGCCAGCAGCCTACTTGGGGTGGAGGGTACGCAGTATTTT CASSLLGVEGTQYF
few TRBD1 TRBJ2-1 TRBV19 TGTGCCACTAGAGACAGGGCCGGATACAATGAGCAGTTCTTC CATRDRAGYNEQFF
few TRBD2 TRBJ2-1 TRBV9 TGTGCCAGCAGCGTAGGACTAGCGGGGGACAATGAGCAGTTCTTC CASSVGLAGDNEQFF
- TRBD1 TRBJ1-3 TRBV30 TGTGCCTGGGACAGGGGATTTGAAAACACCATATATTTT CAWDRGFENTIYF
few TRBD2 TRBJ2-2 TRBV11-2 TGTGCCAGCAGCTTAGGCGGGAGGGCCGGGGAGCTGTTTTTT CASSLGGRAGELFF
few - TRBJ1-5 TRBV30 TGTGCCTGGAGCTCCCGAGGGGGACAGCCCCAGCATTTT CAWSSRGGQPQHF
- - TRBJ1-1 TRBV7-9 TGTGCCAGCAGCCCAAGGGGACTGGCGAACACTGAAGCTTTCTTT CASSPRGLANTEAFF
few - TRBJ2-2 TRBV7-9 TGTGCCAGCCAGCTTAAACTAAGAGGCCGGGACACCGGGGAGCTGTTTTTT CASQLKLRGRDTGELFF
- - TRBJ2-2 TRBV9 TGTGCCAGCAGCGCACTTCTTAACACCGGGGAGCTGTTTTTT CASSALLNTGELFF
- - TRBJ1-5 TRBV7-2 TGTGCCAGCAGCTTAGCACCGGGTCATCAGCCCCAGCATTTT CASSLAPGHQPQHF
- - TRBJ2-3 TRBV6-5 TGTGCCAGCAGTTACGGGCAGCCAGATACGCAGTATTTT CASSYGQPDTQYF
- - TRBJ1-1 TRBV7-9 TGTGCCGGACTGAGAGAGATGAACACTGAAGCTTTCTTT CAGLREMNTEAFF
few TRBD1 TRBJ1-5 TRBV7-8 TGTGCCACCCACCCCCTAGGGGGCGGAATTCAGCCCCAGCATTTT CATHPLGGGIQPQHF
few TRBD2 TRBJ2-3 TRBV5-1 TGCGCCAGCAGCCTCGGGACTAGCGGCAGCACAGATACGCAGTATTTT CASSLGTSGSTDTQYF
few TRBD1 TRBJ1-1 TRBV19 TGTGCCAGCGGACAGGTGGGGCTATCCGAAGCTTTCTTT CASGQVGLSEAFF
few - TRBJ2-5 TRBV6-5 TGTGCCAGCAGTGGTATGGGCCCCCAGTACTTC CASSGMGPQYF
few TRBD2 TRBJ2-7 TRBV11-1 TGTGCCAGCAGCTTCAGGACTAGCGGGGTCTACGAGCAGTACTTC CASSFRTSGVYEQYF
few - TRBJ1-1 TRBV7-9 TGTGCCAGCAGCTTCCAGGCGAACACTGAAGCTTTCTTT CASSFQANTEAFF
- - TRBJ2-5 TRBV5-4 TGTGCCAGCAGTTCTGACGGAGGCCCGGAGACCCAGTACTTC CASSSDGGPETQYF
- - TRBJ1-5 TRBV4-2 TGTGCCAGCAGCCCTTACCGCCAGTCCAATCAGCCCCAGCATTTT CASSPYRQSNQPQHF